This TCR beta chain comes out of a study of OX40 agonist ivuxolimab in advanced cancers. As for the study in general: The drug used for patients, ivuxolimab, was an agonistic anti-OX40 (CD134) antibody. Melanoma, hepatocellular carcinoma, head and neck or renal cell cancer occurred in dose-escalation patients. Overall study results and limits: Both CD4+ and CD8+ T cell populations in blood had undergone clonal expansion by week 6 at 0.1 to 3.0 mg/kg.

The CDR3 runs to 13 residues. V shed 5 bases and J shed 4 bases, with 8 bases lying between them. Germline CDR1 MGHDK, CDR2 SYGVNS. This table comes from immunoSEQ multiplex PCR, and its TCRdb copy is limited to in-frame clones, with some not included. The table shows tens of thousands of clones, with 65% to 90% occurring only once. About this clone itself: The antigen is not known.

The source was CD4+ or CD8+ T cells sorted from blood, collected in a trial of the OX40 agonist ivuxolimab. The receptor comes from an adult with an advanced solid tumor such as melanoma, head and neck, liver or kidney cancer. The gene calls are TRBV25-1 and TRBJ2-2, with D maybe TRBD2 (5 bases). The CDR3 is CASSISGTGELFF. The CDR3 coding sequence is TGTGCCAGCAGTATCAGCGGCACCGGGGAGCTGTTTTTT. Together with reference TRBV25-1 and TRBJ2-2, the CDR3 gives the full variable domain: EADIYQTPRYLVIGTGKKITLECSQTMGHDKMYWYQQDPGMELHLIHYSYGVNSTEKGDLSSESTVSRIRTEHFPLTLESARPSHTSQYLCASSISGTGELFFGEGSRLTVL.